These 29 T cell receptor beta chains originate from one sample sequenced in a study of CXCR3-negative and CXCR3-positive naive CD8 T cells (dated by TCRdb to between 2017 and 2020). Reads for this sample came from a NextSeq 550. The Human TCR Profiling Kit (MiLaboratory) was used to make UMI-labeled 5' RACE TRB cDNA libraries. TCRdb reprocessed the raw reads; every CDR3 protein sequence is a single record, and DNA is not supplied. This sample's table contains approximately 56,000 distinct CDR3 sequences. Clones ranked in the top ten supply 20% to 25% of the sample. Sequencing was carried out using memory CD8+ T cells from blood. Per the publication, the cell subset or site label means: conventional CD8+ memory T cells (TMEM), sorted as controls. These receptors all come from a human donor in good health. Some clones in this sample may be carry-over from other donors' samples.

The chain couples TRBV27 to TRBJ1-1; the TCRdb D gene call, TRBD1, has no DNA to confirm it. Per the germline V gene, CDR1 is MNHEY and CDR2 is SMNVEV (reference sequence). The CDR3 totals 14 residues. CDR3 amino acids: CASSPTGDVPEAFF.

The V and J genes are TRBV5-1 and TRBJ2-1. Germline V gene data show CDR1 as SGHRS and CDR2 as YFSETQ. The CDR3 runs 13 residues. The CDR3 region is CASSPSNGNEQFF. The full variable domain, rest sourced from reference TRBV5-1 and TRBJ2-1, is KAGVTQTPRYLIKTRGQQVTLSCSPISGHRSVSWYQQTPGQGLQFLFEYFSETQRNKGNFPGRFSGRQFSNSRSEMNVSTLELGDSALYLCASSPSNGNEQFFGPGTRLTVL.

The V call is TRBV6-5, the J call TRBJ2-5; the D call from TCRdb, TRBD1, cannot be confirmed without DNA. CDR1 is MNHEY, CDR2 SVGAGI, per germline. The length of the CDR3 is 14 residues. The CDR3 protein is CASSYAGGQETQYF.

This chain connects TRBV29-1 to TRBJ2-3; no DNA is available, so the TRBD1 call from TCRdb remains unchecked. The CDR3 consists of 15 residues. Germline V lookup: CDR1 SQVTM, CDR2 ANQGSEA. The CDR3 region is CSVSTSTGGQDTQYF.

CDR3 sequence: CSVEFGADQAFF. V gene TRBV29-1 combines with J gene TRBJ1-1. CDR3 length: 12 amino acids. Germline V lookup: CDR1 SQVTM, CDR2 ANQGSEA. Full variable domain (rest looked up from reference TRBV29-1 and TRBJ1-1): SAVISQKPSRDICQRGTSLTIQCQVDSQVTMMFWYRQQPGQSLTLIATANQGSEATYESGFVIDKFPISRPNLTFSTLTVSNMSPEDSSIYLCSVEFGADQAFFGQGTRLTVV.

The CDR3 sequence: CASKGSGNTGELFF. The chain links TRBV2 to TRBJ2-2; TCRdb's D call, TRBD2, is unchecked because there is no DNA. The CDR3 length is 14 residues. Germline V CDR1 and CDR2: SNHLY, FYNNEI. Combining the CDR3 with reference TRBV2 and TRBJ2-2 gives the whole variable domain EPEVTQTPSHQVTQMGQEVILRCVPISNHLYFYWYRQILGQKVEFLVSFYNNEISEKSEIFDDQFSVERPDGSNFTLKIRSTKLEDSAMYFCASKGSGNTGELFFGEGSRLTVL.

The chain couples TRBV29-1 to TRBJ1-2; there is no DNA to check the TCRdb D call of TRBD1. The CDR3 has 12 amino acids. The germline V gene has CDR1 SQVTM and CDR2 ANQGSEA. The CDR3 region is CSVETGSYGYTF.

The rearrangement joins TRBV7-8 to TRBJ2-4; TCRdb names TRBD1, which stays unverified in the absence of DNA. The CDR3 sequence is 17 residues long. Germline loops: CDR1 SGHVS, CDR2 FQNEAQ. The CDR3 spells CASSLVWGTDPKNIQYF.

This chain uses TRBV29-1 with TRBJ2-7; TCRdb's D call, TRBD1, is unchecked because there is no DNA. The CDR3 is 14 residues long. Germline CDR1 SQVTM, CDR2 ANQGSEA. CDR3 loop: CSAQGGQGSDEQYF.

This chain connects TRBV7-2 to TRBJ2-5; TCRdb selects TRBD1, and the lack of DNA leaves this call unchecked. The germline V gene has CDR1 SGHTA and CDR2 FQGNSA. The CDR3 runs 14 residues. CDR3 amino acids: CASNEAQGWETQYF.

This chain joins TRBV7-6 and TRBJ2-3; TCRdb outputs TRBD1, but without DNA this stays unchecked. Germline loops: CDR1 SGHVS, CDR2 FNYEAQ. The CDR3 is 12 residues long. This chain's CDR3 is CASSLPGRTQYF. The full variable domain, its missing parts supplied by reference TRBV7-6 and TRBJ2-3, is GAGVSQSPRYKVTKRGQDVALRCDPISGHVSLYWYRQALGQGPEFLTYFNYEAQQDKSGLPNDRFSAERPEGSISTLTIQRTEQRDSAMYRCASSLPGRTQYFGPGTRLTVL.

The chain employs TRBV19 and TRBJ2-2; the D gene TCRdb calls, TRBD1, cannot be checked with no DNA. The length of the CDR3 is 14 residues. Germline CDR1 reads LNHDA; CDR2 reads SQIVND (reference sequence). The chain's CDR3 is CASRPGQGAGELFF.

This chain links TRBV6-5 with TRBJ2-1; lacking DNA, the TRBD2 call made by TCRdb goes unchecked. This CDR3 comprises 17 residues. Per the germline V gene, CDR1 is MNHEY and CDR2 is SVGAGI. CDR3 in amino acids: CASSPGDGVRPYNEQFF.

V usage is TRBV20-1 and J usage is TRBJ2-3; TCRdb's D call, TRBD1, is unchecked because there is no DNA. Germline V CDR1 and CDR2: DFQATT, SNEGSKA (reference sequence). The CDR3 loop spans 17 amino acids. The CDR3 here is CSARDPGGGRGTDTQYF.

This CDR3 is CASSFTGANYNEQFF. The genes are TRBV28 and TRBJ2-1; TCRdb selects TRBD1, and the lack of DNA leaves this call unchecked. CDR1 and CDR2 (germline): MDHEN, SYDVKM. The CDR3 covers 15 residues.

The rearrangement joins TRBV7-6 to TRBJ2-1. Germline-derived CDR1 and CDR2 are SGHVS and FNYEAQ. This CDR3 spans 14 amino acids. CDR3 region: CASSLGTDYNEQFF. Filled out from reference TRBV7-6 and TRBJ2-1, the complete variable domain reads GAGVSQSPRYKVTKRGQDVALRCDPISGHVSLYWYRQALGQGPEFLTYFNYEAQQDKSGLPNDRFSAERPEGSISTLTIQRTEQRDSAMYRCASSLGTDYNEQFFGPGTRLTVL.

This chain joins TRBV6-2 or TRBV6-3 and TRBJ2-7; the D call from TCRdb, TRBD1, cannot be confirmed without DNA. Germline lookup yields CDR1 MNHEY and CDR2 SVGEGT. The length of the CDR3 is 16 residues. The CDR3 spells CASSYRPGHSSYEQYF.

CDR3 region: CASSRQGVADTQYF. V usage is TRBV12-3 or TRBV12-4 and J usage is TRBJ2-3; TCRdb selects TRBD1, and the lack of DNA leaves this call unchecked. The length of the CDR3 is 14 residues.

The V gene is TRBV15, the J gene TRBJ2-1; TCRdb gives TRBD2 as the D gene, but with no DNA this cannot be confirmed. CDR1 LNHNV and CDR2 YYDKDF come from the germline V gene (reference sequence). The CDR3 totals 15 residues. CDR3 amino acids: CATSIQRGEYNEQFF.

This chain joins TRBV27 and TRBJ1-1. The CDR3 has 14 residues. Germline V gene data show CDR1 as MNHEY and CDR2 as SMNVEV (reference sequence). CDR3 in amino acids: CASKLIGRNTEAFF.

The CDR3 here is CASSGTLAGASYEQYF. V and J are TRBV5-1 and TRBJ2-7; as DNA is missing, the TRBD2 call by TCRdb cannot be tested. Germline V lookup: CDR1 SGHRS, CDR2 YFSETQ. The CDR3 length is 16 residues.

V is TRBV9 and J is TRBJ2-1; TCRdb calls TRBD1, which cannot be checked without DNA. The germline gives CDR1 SGDLS, CDR2 YYNGEE. This CDR3 is 15 amino acids long. This chain's CDR3 is CASSVVGAVYNEQFF.

The chain uses TRBV21-1 and TRBJ2-2. TRBV21-1 is labeled a pseudogene. The CDR3 is 18 residues long. This CDR3 is CASSKAVGNAVGTGELFF.

The J gene is TRBJ1-5, the V gene TRBV28; the TCRdb call, TRBD1, lacks DNA for checking. The CDR3 has 14 residues. From germline, CDR1 is MDHEN and CDR2 SYDVKM. The CDR3 spells CASSLSQGNQPQHF.

J is TRBJ2-2 and V is TRBV29-1. There are 12 residues in the CDR3. CDR1 and CDR2 from the germline V gene are SQVTM and ANQGSEA. This chain's CDR3 is CSVEAFSGELFF.

The chain couples TRBV11-1 to TRBJ2-1; the TRBD1 assignment by TCRdb is unverifiable without DNA. Germline assignment: CDR1 SGHAT and CDR2 FQDESV (reference sequence). This CDR3 has 16 amino acids. CDR3 residues: CASSLLTMTDVNEQFF.

CDR3: CAWSSSGVDTGELFF. The V call is TRBV30, the J call TRBJ2-2; checking the TCRdb D call of TRBD2 is not possible without DNA. CDR3 length: 15 residues. Germline loops: CDR1 GTSNPN, CDR2 SVGIG (reference sequence).

The chain has TRBV7-9 and TRBJ1-5. The germline V gene encodes CDR1 SEHNR and CDR2 FQNEAQ (reference sequence). The CDR3 is 15 residues long. The CDR3: CASSLGYGVLQPQHF.

V gene TRBV24-1 combines with J gene TRBJ1-5; TCRdb proposes TRBD1, but this gene call is untestable without DNA. This CDR3 has 15 residues. Germline assignment: CDR1 KGHDR and CDR2 SFDVKD. CDR3 region: CATSDHREYNQPQHF.